Sequencing of this T cell receptor (beta chain) was carried out in a study of cytomegalovirus exposure and HLA in healthy donors. Germline-derived CDR1 and CDR2 are KGHSH and LQKENI. CDR3 size: 18 residues. V was pared by 1 base and J by 0 bases, with 16 bases between. Worth noting for this clone: What it recognizes is unknown.

Primers for the PCR totalled 60 Vbeta and 13 Jbeta. Clones were read by immunoSEQ multiplex PCR, and TCRdb kept only the in-frame ones, dropping some. Of some 110,000 clones listed, about 70% are singletons. Study observations and caveats: CMV serostatus alone was available as immune exposure information. A highly shared variant cluster was judged a likely technical artifact. In most subjects, TCR beta sequences reportedly gave accurate predictions of HLA-A and HLA-B alleles. Researchers reported in a later analysis that a missense DCLRE1C variant was tied to TCR beta V- and J-gene trimming.

This clonotype was sampled from a female donor in good health and CMV-seronegative. Sequenced material: PBMCs. The chain uses TRBV18 and TRBJ2-1; possible D gene TRBD2, 5 bases. The CDR3 sequence is CASSPLPRLAPSYNEQFF. The DNA of the CDR3 is TGTGCCAGCTCACCACTTCCTAGGCTAGCTCCCTCCTACAATGAGCAGTTCTTC.